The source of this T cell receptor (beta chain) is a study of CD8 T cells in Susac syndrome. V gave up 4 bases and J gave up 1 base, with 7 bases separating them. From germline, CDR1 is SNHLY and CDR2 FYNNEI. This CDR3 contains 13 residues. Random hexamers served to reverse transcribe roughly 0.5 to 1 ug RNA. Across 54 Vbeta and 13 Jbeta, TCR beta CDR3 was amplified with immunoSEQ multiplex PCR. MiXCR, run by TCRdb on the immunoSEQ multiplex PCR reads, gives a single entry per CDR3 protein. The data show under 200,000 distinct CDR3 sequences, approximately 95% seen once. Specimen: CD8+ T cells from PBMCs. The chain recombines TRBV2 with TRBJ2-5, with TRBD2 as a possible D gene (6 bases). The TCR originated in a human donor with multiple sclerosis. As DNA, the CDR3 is TGTGCCAGCAGTGGGACTATCCAAGAGACCCAGTACTTC. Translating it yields CASSGTIQETQYF.